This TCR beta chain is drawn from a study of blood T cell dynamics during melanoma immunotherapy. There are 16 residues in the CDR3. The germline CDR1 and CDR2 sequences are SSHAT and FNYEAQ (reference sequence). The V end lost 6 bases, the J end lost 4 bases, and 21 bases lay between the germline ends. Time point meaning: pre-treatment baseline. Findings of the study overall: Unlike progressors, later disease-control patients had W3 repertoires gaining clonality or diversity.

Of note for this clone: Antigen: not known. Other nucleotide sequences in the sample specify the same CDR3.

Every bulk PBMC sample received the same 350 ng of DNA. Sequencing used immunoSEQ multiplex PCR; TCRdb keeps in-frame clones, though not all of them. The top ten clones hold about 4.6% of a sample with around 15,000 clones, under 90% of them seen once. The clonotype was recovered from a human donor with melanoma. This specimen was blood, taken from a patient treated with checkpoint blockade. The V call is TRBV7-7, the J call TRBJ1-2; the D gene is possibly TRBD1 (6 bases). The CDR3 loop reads CASSFLGGRGVYGYTF. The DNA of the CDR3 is TGTGCCAGCAGTTTCCTAGGGGGGCGGGGGGTCTATGGCTACACCTTC.